The TCR beta chain described here comes from a study of human T cells and chemical hapten exposure. The study's findings and limits: The study found that DPC sensitization did not change TCRs above 1 in 1000 frequency.

This clonotype was seen only a few times. Its antigen is not known. Trimming took off 6 bases at V and 0 bases at J, with 9 bases between the two ends. The CDR3 runs 15 residues. CDR1 and CDR2 from the germline V gene are MNHEY and SMNVEV (reference sequence). Time point specified: patch test 1, 2 weeks after DPC sensitization. As for treatment: therapeutic diphenylcyclopropenone sensitization with weekly scalp DPC. TCRdb processed the RACE reads anew with MiXCR; each CDR3 protein has one entry. The data contain about 110,000 distinct CDR3 sequences, 11% of them singletons. Here the sequenced sample was whole blood, taken in connection with sensitization to the hapten diphenylcyclopropenone (DPC). This clonotype was sampled from a woman between 35 and 50 years old with alopecia areata. Some clones in this sample may be carry-over from other donors' samples. J is TRBJ1-6 and V is TRBV27; tentatively, D is TRBD1 (6 bases). DNA for the CDR3: TGTGCCAGCAGAACAGGGACCTCCTATAATTCACCCCTCCACTTT. Translated, it gives CASRTGTSYNSPLHF.